This note documents a single T cell receptor beta chain sequence. The data are from a study of blood T cell repertoires in COVID-19. The authors' processing: Amplification from reference gene primers served as the basis for estimated nucleated cell counts. The data were produced by immunoSEQ multiplex PCR, yet TCRdb's version contains in-frame clones alone and is incomplete. V, J and clone size derive from that table, while D and trimming were established from the DNA sequence. The table includes fewer than 75,000 clones, around 92% detected once. This CDR3 region has 18 residues. The genes are TRBV21-1 and TRBJ1-2. TRBV21-1 is given as a pseudogene. Sequencing was done on a sample of peripheral blood. This sequence originates from a man between 60 and 75 years old with acute or convalescent COVID-19. The CDR3 coding sequence is TGTGCCAGCAGCAAAACGGGGCGAGTGCGGGGCGAGGGGCATGGCTACACCTTC. This codes for CASSKTGRVRGEGHGYTF.